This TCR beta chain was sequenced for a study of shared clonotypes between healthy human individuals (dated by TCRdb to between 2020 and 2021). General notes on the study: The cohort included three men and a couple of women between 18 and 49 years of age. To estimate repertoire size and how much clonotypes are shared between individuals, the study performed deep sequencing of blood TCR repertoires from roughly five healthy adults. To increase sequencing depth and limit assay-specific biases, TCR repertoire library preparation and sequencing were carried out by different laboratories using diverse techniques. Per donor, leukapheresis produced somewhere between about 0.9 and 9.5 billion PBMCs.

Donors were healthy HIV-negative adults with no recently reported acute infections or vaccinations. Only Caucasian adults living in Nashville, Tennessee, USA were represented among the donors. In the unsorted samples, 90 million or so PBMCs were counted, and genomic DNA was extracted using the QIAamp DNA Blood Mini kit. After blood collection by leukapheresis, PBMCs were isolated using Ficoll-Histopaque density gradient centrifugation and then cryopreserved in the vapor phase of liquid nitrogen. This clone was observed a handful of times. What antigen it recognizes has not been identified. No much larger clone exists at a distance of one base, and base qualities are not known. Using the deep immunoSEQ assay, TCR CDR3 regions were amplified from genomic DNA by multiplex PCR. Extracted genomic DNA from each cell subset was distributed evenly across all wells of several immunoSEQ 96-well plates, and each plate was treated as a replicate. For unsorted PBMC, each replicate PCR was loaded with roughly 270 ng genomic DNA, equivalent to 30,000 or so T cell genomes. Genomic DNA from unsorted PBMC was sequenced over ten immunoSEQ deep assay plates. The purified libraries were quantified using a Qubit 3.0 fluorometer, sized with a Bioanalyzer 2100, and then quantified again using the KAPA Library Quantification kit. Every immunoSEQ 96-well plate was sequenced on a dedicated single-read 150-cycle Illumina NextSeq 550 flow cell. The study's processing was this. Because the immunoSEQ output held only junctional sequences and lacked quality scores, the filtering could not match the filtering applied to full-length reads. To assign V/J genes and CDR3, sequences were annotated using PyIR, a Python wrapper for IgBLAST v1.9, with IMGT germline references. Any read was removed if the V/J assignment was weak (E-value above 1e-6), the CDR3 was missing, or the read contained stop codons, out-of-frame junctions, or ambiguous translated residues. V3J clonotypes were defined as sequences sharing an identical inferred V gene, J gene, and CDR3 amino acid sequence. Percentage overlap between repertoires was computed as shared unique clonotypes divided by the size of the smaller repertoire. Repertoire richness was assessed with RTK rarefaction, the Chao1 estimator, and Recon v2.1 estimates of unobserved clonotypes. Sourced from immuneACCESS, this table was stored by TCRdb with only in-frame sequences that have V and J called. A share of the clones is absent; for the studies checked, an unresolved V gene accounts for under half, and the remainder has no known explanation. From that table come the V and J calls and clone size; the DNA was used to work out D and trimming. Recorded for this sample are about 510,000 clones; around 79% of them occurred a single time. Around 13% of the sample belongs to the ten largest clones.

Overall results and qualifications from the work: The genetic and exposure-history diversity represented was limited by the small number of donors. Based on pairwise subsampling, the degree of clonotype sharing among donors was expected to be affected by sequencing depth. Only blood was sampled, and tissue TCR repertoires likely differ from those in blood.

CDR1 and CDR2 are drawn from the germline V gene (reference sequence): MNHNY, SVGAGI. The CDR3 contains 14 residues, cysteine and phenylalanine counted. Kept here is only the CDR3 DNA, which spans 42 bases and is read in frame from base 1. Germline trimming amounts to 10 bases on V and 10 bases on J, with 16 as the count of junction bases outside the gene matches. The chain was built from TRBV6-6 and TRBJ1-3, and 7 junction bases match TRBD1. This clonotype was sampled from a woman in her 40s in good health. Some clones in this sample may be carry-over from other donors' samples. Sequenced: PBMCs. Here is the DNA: TGTGCCACCCGTGACAGGGCGATGTCGGGGACCATATATTTT. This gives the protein CATRDRAMSGTIYF.